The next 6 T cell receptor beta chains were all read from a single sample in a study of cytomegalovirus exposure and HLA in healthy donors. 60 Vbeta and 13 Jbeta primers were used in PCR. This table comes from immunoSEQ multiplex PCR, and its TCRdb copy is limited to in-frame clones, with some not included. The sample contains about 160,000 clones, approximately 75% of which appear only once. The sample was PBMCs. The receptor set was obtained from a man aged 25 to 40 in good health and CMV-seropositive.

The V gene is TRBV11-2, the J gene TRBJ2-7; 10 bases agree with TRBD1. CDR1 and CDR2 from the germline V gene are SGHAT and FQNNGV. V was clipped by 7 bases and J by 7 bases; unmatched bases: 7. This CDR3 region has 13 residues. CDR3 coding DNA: TGTGCCAGCACCCGGGACAGGGGCGAAGAGCAGTACTTC. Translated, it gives CASTRDRGEEQYF.

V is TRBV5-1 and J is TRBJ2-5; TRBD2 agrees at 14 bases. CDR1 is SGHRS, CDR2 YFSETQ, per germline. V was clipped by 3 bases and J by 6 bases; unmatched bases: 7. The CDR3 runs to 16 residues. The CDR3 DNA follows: TGCGCCAGCAGCTCAAGACTAGCGGGGGGGCCACAGACCCAGTACTTC. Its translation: CASSSRLAGGPQTQYF.

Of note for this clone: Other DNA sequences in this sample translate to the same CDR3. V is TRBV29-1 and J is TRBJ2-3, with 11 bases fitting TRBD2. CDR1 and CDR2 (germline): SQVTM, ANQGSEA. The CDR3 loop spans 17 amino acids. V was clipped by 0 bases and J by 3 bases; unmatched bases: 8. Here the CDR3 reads CSVEDLGLAGGTDTQYF. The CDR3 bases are TGCAGCGTTGAAGATCTTGGCCTAGCGGGGGGTACAGATACGCAGTATTTT.

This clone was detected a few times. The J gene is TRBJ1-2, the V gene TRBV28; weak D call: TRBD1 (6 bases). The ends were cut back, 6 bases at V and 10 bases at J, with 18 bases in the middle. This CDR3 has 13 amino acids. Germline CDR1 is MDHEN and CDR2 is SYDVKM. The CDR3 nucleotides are TGTGCCAGCAGCCAACAGGGTACCGTAGACTACACCTTC. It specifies CASSQQGTVDYTF.

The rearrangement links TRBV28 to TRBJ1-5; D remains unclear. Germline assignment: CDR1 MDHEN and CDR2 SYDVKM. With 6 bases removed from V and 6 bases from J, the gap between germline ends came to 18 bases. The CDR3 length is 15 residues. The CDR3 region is CASSRPSGSAQPQHF. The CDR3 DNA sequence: TGTGCCAGCAGCCGCCCAAGTGGGAGCGCTCAGCCCCAGCATTTT.

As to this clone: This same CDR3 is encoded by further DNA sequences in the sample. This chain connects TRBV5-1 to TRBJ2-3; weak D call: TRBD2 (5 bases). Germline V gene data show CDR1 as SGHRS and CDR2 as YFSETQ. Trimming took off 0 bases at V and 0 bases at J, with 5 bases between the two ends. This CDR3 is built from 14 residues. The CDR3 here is CASSLAGSTDTQYF. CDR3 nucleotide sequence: TGCGCCAGCAGCTTGGCGGGAAGCACAGATACGCAGTATTTT.